This TCR beta chain was retrieved from a study of blood T cell repertoires in COVID-19. Study summary: Spain, Italy and the United States supplied samples that represented acute and convalescent COVID-19. Nucleic acid was either cDNA or gDNA, and it came from T cells, B-cell-depleted T cells, or PBMCs.

Data came from immunoSEQ multiplex PCR; TCRdb stores just in-frame clones and leaves some out. The profile shows about 180,000 clones, roughly three quarters of them singletons. The CDR3 has 17 residues. The germline gives CDR1 MNHEY, CDR2 SMNVEV (reference sequence). Trimming cost V 6 bases and J 2 bases, with 23 bases left between them. The source of this sequence is a woman aged 80 or over with COVID-19, enrolled during active disease. Sequencing used peripheral blood. This chain uses TRBV27 with TRBJ2-7; TRBD1 is a possible D gene (6 bases). The CDR3 coding sequence is TGTGCCAGCAGCCCAGCCCCCGGACAGTCTTACCCCTACGAGCAGTACTTC. Amino acids: CASSPAPGQSYPYEQYF.